The 24 T cell receptor beta chains below all came from one sample that was sequenced in a study of cytomegalovirus exposure and HLA in healthy donors. The method was immunoSEQ multiplex PCR; TCRdb's version includes in-frame clones alone and lacks a portion of them. The profile covers more than 140,000 clones, with roughly nine tenths appearing a single time and about 3% taken by the ten largest. Source material: PBMCs. These receptors all come from a woman between 18 and 29 years old in good health and CMV-seropositive.

V usage is TRBV5-1 and J usage is TRBJ1-2; 8 positions match TRBD1. Germline CDR1 and CDR2: SGHRS and YFSETQ. J was trimmed by 4 bases and V by 1 base; bases with no gene match: 3. This CDR3 has 14 amino acids. The CDR3 region is CASSLKQGAYGYTF. The CDR3 coding sequence is TGCGCCAGCAGCTTGAAGCAGGGGGCCTATGGCTACACCTTC.

The rearrangement links TRBV6-6 to TRBJ2-1; weak D call: TRBD2 (6 bases). The CDR3 covers 14 residues. CDR1 is MNHNY, CDR2 SVGAGI, per germline (reference sequence). V lost 0 bases, J lost 5 bases, and 8 bases lay in between. As DNA, the CDR3 is TGTGCCAGCAGTTACTCGGCTAGCGACAATGAGCAGTTCTTC. Translating it yields CASSYSASDNEQFF.

This chain links TRBV7-8 with TRBJ2-7; D perhaps matches TRBD2 (6 bases). V was cut by 3 bases and J by 0 bases, with 18 bases left in between. CDR1 and CDR2 from the germline V gene are SGHVS and FQNEAQ. The CDR3 has 17 residues. The CDR3 region is CASSFGIAASVSYEQYF. Written as DNA, the CDR3 is TGTGCCAGCAGCTTCGGAATAGCGGCTTCTGTCTCCTACGAGCAGTACTTC.

The chain carries TRBV19 and TRBJ2-7, with TRBD2 matching over 8 bases. This CDR3 region has 14 residues. The junction had 3 bases not matched to a gene; V was cut back by 4 bases and J by 1 base. CDR1 LNHDA and CDR2 SQIVND come from the germline V gene (reference sequence). Here the CDR3 reads CASSTLAGSYEQYF. The CDR3, as DNA: TGTGCCAGTAGTACCTTAGCGGGGTCCTACGAGCAGTACTTC.

V and J are TRBV7-2 and TRBJ2-1; possibly TRBD1 for D (6 bases). The length of the CDR3 is 15 residues. V was cut by 4 bases and J by 3 bases, with 13 bases left in between. From germline, CDR1 is SGHTA and CDR2 FQGNSA. The CDR3 region has the DNA TGTGCCAGCAGCTCAAACAGGGCTGTCTACAATGAGCAGTTCTTC. Its protein product is CASSSNRAVYNEQFF.

V and J are TRBV30 and TRBJ1-5; D is uncertain. V was pared by 0 bases and J by 7 bases, with 10 bases between. The CDR3 spans 13 residues. The V gene's germline CDR1 is GTSNPN and CDR2 SVGIG (reference sequence). The CDR3 DNA reads as TGTGCCTGGAGTGTACAAGTCGGGCAGCCCCAGCATTTT. Translated: CAWSVQVGQPQHF.

The rearrangement links TRBV7-3 to TRBJ2-7, with D possibly being TRBD1 (5 bases). CDR3 length: 13 amino acids. V gave up 2 bases and J gave up 2 bases, with 7 bases separating them. Germline CDR1 reads SGHTA; CDR2 reads FQGTGA. The CDR3 reads CASSLDSPYEQYF. The CDR3 nucleotides read TGTGCCAGCAGCTTAGACAGCCCCTACGAGCAGTACTTC.

This chain joins TRBV10-3 and TRBJ1-2; 10 positions agree with TRBD1. This CDR3 has 14 amino acids. The trim removed 8 bases at V and 1 base at J, leaving 4 bases unmatched. Germline CDR1 ENHRY, CDR2 SYGVKD. The DNA of the CDR3 is TGTGCCATCGGAGACAGGGGGCTTAACTATGGCTACACCTTC. Its protein is CAIGDRGLNYGYTF.

The chain carries TRBV11-2 and TRBJ2-7, with a tentative D call TRBD2 (6 bases). V was cut by 1 base and J by 5 bases, with 9 bases left in between. The CDR3 runs to 13 residues. The V gene's germline CDR1 is SGHAT and CDR2 FQNNGV. The CDR3 spells CASSLGGGDEQYF. DNA for the CDR3: TGTGCCAGCAGCTTAGGGGGAGGCGACGAGCAGTACTTC.

V gene TRBV30 combines with J gene TRBJ1-5; 8 positions agree with TRBD1. With 2 bases clipped from V and 2 bases from J, the junction kept 20 bases outside the gene matches. From germline, CDR1 is GTSNPN and CDR2 SVGIG (reference sequence). The CDR3 contains 20 residues. The CDR3, as DNA: TGTGCCTGGAGTATATACTACCCCCGGGACAGGTATAGGGGCAATCAGCCCCAGCATTTT. Translated, it gives CAWSIYYPRDRYRGNQPQHF.

The chain links TRBV25-1 to TRBJ1-1; D may be TRBD1 (6 bases). V dropped 2 bases and J dropped 5 bases, with 6 bases sitting between them. Germline V gene sequence: CDR1 MGHDK, CDR2 SYGVNS. The CDR3 is made up of 12 amino acids. The CDR3 reads CASSETGTEAFF. The CDR3 region has the DNA TGTGCCAGCAGTGAAACAGGGACTGAAGCTTTCTTT.

This rearrangement joins TRBV29-1 to TRBJ2-1, with 9 bases identical to TRBD2. Per germline, CDR1 SQVTM and CDR2 ANQGSEA. The CDR3 extends over 12 amino acids. V lost 6 bases to trimming and J lost 8 bases; unmatched junction nucleotides: 5. The CDR3 loop is CSVSGRTYEQFF. CDR3 in DNA: TGCAGCGTGAGCGGGAGGACGTATGAGCAGTTCTTC.

In this sample, this clone turned up a few times. The rearrangement links TRBV4-1 to TRBJ2-1, with 10 bases matching TRBD2. Germline loops: CDR1 MGHRA, CDR2 YSYEKL. The V and J ends lost 2 bases and 10 bases, in that order; junction bases with no gene match: 11. This CDR3 has 16 residues. CDR3 in amino acids: CASSQSRLAGGDEQFF. In DNA form, the CDR3 reads TGCGCCAGCAGCCAATCCCGGTTAGCGGGAGGCGACGAGCAGTTCTTC.

The V and J genes are TRBV30 and TRBJ1-2; TRBD1 matches 8 bases. Germline V gene sequence: CDR1 GTSNPN, CDR2 SVGIG (reference sequence). With V trimmed by 2 bases and J by 4 bases, 9 bases remained unmatched. This CDR3 region has 15 residues. The CDR3: CAWSSRGRLLYGYTF. In DNA, the CDR3 is TGTGCCTGGAGTAGCAGGGGGCGTCTTCTCTATGGCTACACCTTC.

V and J are TRBV30 and TRBJ2-1, with D possibly TRBD1 on 5 matching bases. Germline values: CDR1 GTSNPN, CDR2 SVGIG (reference sequence). V lost 3 bases and J lost 5, with 8 bases in between. The CDR3 is made up of 12 amino acids. The CDR3 reads CAWRSGNNEQFF. CDR3 bases: TGTGCCTGGAGGTCAGGGAACAATGAGCAGTTCTTC.

The rearrangement links TRBV6-1 to TRBJ1-3; tentatively, D is TRBD1 (5 bases). V was cut by 2 bases and J by 2 bases, with 13 bases left in between. The CDR3 loop spans 16 amino acids. The germline gives CDR1 MNHNS, CDR2 SASEGT. CDR3 nucleotide sequence: TGTGCCAGCAGTGAAACCCAGGGAACCACTGGAAACACCATATATTTT. Translation: CASSETQGTTGNTIYF.

The CDR3 nucleotides read TGTGCCAGCAGCCGGGATACAAAAGAGACCCAGTACTTC. The encoded protein is CASSRDTKETQYF. The chain combines TRBV11-3 with TRBJ2-5; tentative D call: TRBD2 (5 bases). Looked up from germline, CDR1 is SGHNT and CDR2 is YENEEA. CDR3 length: 13 amino acids. The V end lost 5 bases, the J end lost 3 bases, and 10 bases lay between the germline ends. Using reference TRBV11-3 and TRBJ2-5 for the parts outside the CDR3, the full variable domain is EAGVVQSPRYKIIEKKQPVAFWCNPISGHNTLYWYLQNLGQGPELLIRYENEEAVDDSQLPKDRFSAERLKGVDSTLKIQPAELGDSAVYLCASSRDTKETQYFGPGTRLLVL.

This chain connects TRBV5-8 to TRBJ1-1; no reliable D call. Germline V CDR1 and CDR2: SGHTS, YDEGEE. The V end was cut by 1 base, the J end by 1 base, with 8 bases between. This CDR3 comprises 14 residues. The CDR3 loop is CASSLYRGNTEAFF. The CDR3 DNA reads TGTGCCAGCAGCTTGTATCGGGGGAACACTGAAGCTTTCTTT.

The V and J genes are TRBV5-6 and TRBJ2-5; D perhaps matches TRBD2 (5 bases). This CDR3 spans 13 amino acids. Per the germline V gene, CDR1 is SGHDT and CDR2 is YYEEEE. The V and J ends lost 3 bases and 2 bases respectively, with 8 bases between them. The CDR3 here is CASSSWTQETQYF. The DNA of the CDR3 is TGTGCCAGCAGCTCTTGGACTCAAGAGACCCAGTACTTC.

The rearrangement uses TRBV6-7 and TRBJ2-7; D is perhaps TRBD1 (5 bases). TRBV6-7 is annotated as an ORF whose role is uncertain. The CDR3 consists of 13 residues. V lost 7 bases to trimming and J lost 4 bases, with 14 bases between them. CDR3 residues: CASKRQRFYEQYF. The CDR3 coding sequence is TGTGCCAGCAAGAGACAGAGATTTTACGAGCAGTACTTC.

This rearrangement joins TRBV9 to TRBJ2-1; 8 bases agree with TRBD2. The CDR3 length is 15 residues. Germline V lookup: CDR1 SGDLS, CDR2 YYNGEE. Trimming removed 4 bases from V and 5 bases from J; junction bases left unmatched: 8. The CDR3 loop reads CASSLSGSSNNEQFF. In DNA, the CDR3 is TGTGCCAGCAGCCTGAGCGGGAGTTCAAACAATGAGCAGTTCTTC.

This clone occurred once. The rearrangement joins TRBV29-1 to TRBJ2-3, with unresolved D. The CDR3 totals 15 residues. Between the trimmed V and J ends, which lost 6 bases and 3 bases, there was a span of 19 bases. Germline V gene data show CDR1 as SQVTM and CDR2 as ANQGSEA. DNA for the CDR3: TGCAGCGTGTACGTACAGAGTGTGCTGACAGATACGCAGTATTTT. This sequence encodes CSVYVQSVLTDTQYF.

The V gene is TRBV27, the J gene TRBJ1-5, with TRBD1 as a possible D gene (5 bases). The CDR3 consists of 14 residues. Germline V lookup: CDR1 MNHEY, CDR2 SMNVEV (reference sequence). The germline V and J ends were trimmed by 7 bases and 4 bases, with 14 bases remaining between them. The CDR3: CASKGSSGNQPQHF. CDR3 DNA: TGTGCCAGCAAGGGTTCGTCAGGGAATCAGCCCCAGCATTTT.

The gene calls are TRBV27 and TRBJ2-7, with D perhaps matching TRBD2 (6 bases). V was clipped by 5 bases and J by 3 bases, with 14 bases between them. The CDR3 sequence is 14 residues long. The germline CDR1 and CDR2 sequences are MNHEY and SMNVEV (reference sequence). CDR3 nucleotide sequence: TGTGCCAGCAGTCCAAAGACTAGTTTCTACGAGCAGTACTTC. Residues: CASSPKTSFYEQYF.